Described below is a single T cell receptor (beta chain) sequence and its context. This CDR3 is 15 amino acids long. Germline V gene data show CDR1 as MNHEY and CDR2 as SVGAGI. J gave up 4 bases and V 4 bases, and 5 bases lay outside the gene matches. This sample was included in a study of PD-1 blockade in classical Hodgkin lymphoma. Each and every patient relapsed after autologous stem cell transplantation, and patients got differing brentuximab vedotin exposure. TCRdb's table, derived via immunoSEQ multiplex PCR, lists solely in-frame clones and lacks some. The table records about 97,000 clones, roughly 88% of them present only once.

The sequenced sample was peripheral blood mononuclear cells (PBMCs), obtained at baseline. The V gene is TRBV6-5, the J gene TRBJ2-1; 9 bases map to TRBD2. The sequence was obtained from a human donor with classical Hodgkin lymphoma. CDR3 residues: CASSSQTSGYNEQFF. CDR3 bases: TGTGCCAGCAGTTCCCAGACTAGCGGATACAATGAGCAGTTCTTC.